The rows below give T cell receptor beta chains drawn from one sample of a study of graft-versus-host responses after intestinal transplantation. Method: immunoSEQ multiplex PCR; TCRdb's copy keeps in-frame clones and lacks some. The sample shows 40,000 to 55,000 clones, approximately 88% of them seen only once. Antigens of these TCRs are unknown. Sequences were derived from unstimulated CD4+ T cells sorted from spleen or lymph node cells, sampled before transplant. Receptors originate from a human donor who was the organ donor for an intestinal transplant. Both conserved end residues are part of each CDR3. Fields, in order: clone size, D gene, V gene, J gene, CDR3 length, CDR3 protein, CDR3 DNA. The D gene is left open where the match is weak. The size entry is marked missing in some rows and otherwise reads once, few, many or a size class.

-,TRBD1,TRBV29-1,TRBJ2-7,14,CSVRDRETSYEQYF,TGCAGCGTTCGGGACAGGGAAACTAGCTACGAGCAGTACTTC
-,TRBD1,TRBV30,TRBJ1-5,15,CAWSSGQAGNQPQHF,TGTGCCTGGAGCTCTGGACAGGCAGGAAATCAGCCCCAGCATTTT
-,TRBD2,TRBV2,TRBJ2-1,14,CASSGAGGHNEQFF,TGTGCCAGCAGCGGGGCGGGAGGCCACAATGAGCAGTTCTTC
-,-,TRBV5-3,TRBJ2-1,17,CARRFPRKRSSYNEQFF,TGTGCCAGAAGGTTCCCGCGAAAGCGGAGCTCCTACAATGAGCAGTTCTTC
-,TRBD2,TRBV28,TRBJ2-1,16,CASSHRGREDLNEQFF,TGTGCCAGCAGTCACCGCGGGCGGGAGGATTTGAATGAGCAGTTCTTC
-,-,TRBV5-6,TRBJ1-2,13,CASSLAWAYGYTF,TGTGCCAGCAGCTTGGCTTGGGCATATGGCTACACCTTC
-,-,TRBV19,TRBJ2-1,13,CASSIGGRREQFF,TGTGCCAGTAGTATCGGCGGCCGGCGGGAGCAGTTCTTC
-,-,TRBV6-1,TRBJ1-5,15,CASSESGGHSQPQHF,TGTGCCAGCAGTGAGAGCGGAGGTCACAGCCAGCCCCAGCATTTT
-,TRBD2,TRBV9,TRBJ2-3,18,CASSVGLAGGRITDTQYF,TGTGCCAGCAGCGTCGGACTAGCGGGAGGGCGTATCACAGATACGCAGTATTTT
few,TRBD1,TRBV28,TRBJ2-7,11,CASTTGDEQYF,TGTGCCAGCACCACAGGGGACGAGCAGTACTTC
once,TRBD2,TRBV5-4,TRBJ2-1,13,CASLTSGRNEQFF,TGTGCCAGCCTGACTAGCGGGAGGAATGAGCAGTTCTTC
-,TRBD1,TRBV30,TRBJ1-2,15,CAWKPDRGRSYGYTF,TGTGCCTGGAAACCCGACAGGGGACGCTCCTATGGCTACACCTTC
-,-,TRBV19,TRBJ1-2,14,CASSRTGANYGYTF,TGTGCCAGTAGCAGGACCGGGGCTAACTATGGCTACACCTTC
few,TRBD2,TRBV5-4,TRBJ2-1,16,CASSYLTSGIYNEQFF,TGTGCCAGCAGCTACCTGACTAGCGGGATCTACAATGAGCAGTTCTTC
-,-,TRBV28,TRBJ1-4,9,CASSGGMFF,TGTGCCAGCAGCGGGGGAATGTTTTTT
-,TRBD1,TRBV5-1,TRBJ2-1,15,CASSYRDSTYNEQFF,TGCGCCAGCAGCTACCGGGACAGTACTTACAATGAGCAGTTCTTC
-,-,TRBV19,TRBJ1-3,14,CASSIRVPGNTIYF,TGTGCCAGTAGTATTCGGGTACCCGGAAACACCATATATTTT
-,TRBD1,TRBV5-1,TRBJ2-7,15,CASSFSGQASYEQYF,TGCGCCAGCAGCTTTTCGGGACAGGCCTCCTACGAGCAGTACTTC
-,-,TRBV28,TRBJ2-7,15,CASSLSSAPVYEQYF,TGTGCCAGCAGTTTATCTAGCGCCCCTGTCTACGAGCAGTACTTC
-,-,TRBV5-4,TRBJ1-1,17,CASSLSLTGRLNTEAFF,TGTGCCAGCAGCTTAAGTTTGACAGGCAGATTGAACACTGAAGCTTTCTTT
-,TRBD2,TRBV19,TRBJ2-1,15,CASSDRGLALPEQFF,TGTGCCAGCTCAGACCGGGGACTAGCCTTGCCTGAGCAGTTCTTC
-,-,TRBV7-2,TRBJ1-1,17,CASSLSPLGYMNTEAFF,TGTGCCAGCAGCTTATCACCCCTAGGATACATGAACACTGAAGCTTTCTTT
few,TRBD1,TRBV6-1,TRBJ1-1,14,CASSETTGGTEAFF,TGTGCCAGCAGTGAAACGACAGGGGGGACTGAAGCTTTCTTT
-,TRBD1,TRBV27,TRBJ1-1,14,CASRSGTGNTEAFF,TGTGCCAGCAGATCCGGGACAGGGAACACTGAAGCTTTCTTT
-,-,TRBV7-9,TRBJ1-1,12,CASSVANTEAFF,TGTGCCAGCAGCGTGGCGAACACTGAAGCTTTCTTT
once,-,TRBV5-1,TRBJ1-2,17,CASSLAPSGGLNYGYTF,TGCGCCAGCAGCTTGGCCCCCTCCGGGGGGCTTAACTATGGCTACACCTTC
-,TRBD1,TRBV18,TRBJ2-5,16,CASSPVTGDLQGTQYF,TGTGCCAGCTCACCCGTTACAGGGGACCTCCAGGGGACCCAGTACTTC
-,TRBD2,TRBV18,TRBJ2-2,15,CASSPRDYLTGELFF,TGTGCCAGCTCACCCCGGGACTACCTAACCGGGGAGCTGTTTTTT
-,TRBD1,TRBV28,TRBJ1-5,18,CASSSQGVGTGHNQPQHF,TGTGCCAGCAGTTCCCAAGGGGTCGGGACAGGGCATAATCAGCCCCAGCATTTT
few,-,TRBV6-6,TRBJ2-7,16,CASSYPRAGAVNEQYF,TGTGCCAGCAGTTACCCAAGGGCAGGGGCAGTCAACGAGCAGTACTTC
-,-,TRBV6-6,TRBJ1-2,14,CASSASTGTYGYTF,TGTGCCAGCAGTGCCTCGACAGGAACCTATGGCTACACCTTC
-,-,TRBV27,TRBJ1-4,15,CASRAGPATNEKLFF,TGTGCCAGCAGGGCAGGGCCCGCAACTAATGAAAAACTGTTTTTT
-,-,TRBV5-4,TRBJ2-1,14,CASSLSESYNEQFF,TGTGCCAGCAGCTTGAGCGAGTCCTACAATGAGCAGTTCTTC
-,-,TRBV9,TRBJ2-5,14,CASSVGVRQETQYF,TGTGCCAGCAGCGTCGGGGTTCGCCAAGAGACCCAGTACTTC
-,-,TRBV5-4,TRBJ2-2,15,CASSFRQGVSGELFF,TGTGCCAGCAGCTTCCGGCAGGGTGTATCCGGGGAGCTGTTTTTT
-,TRBD1,TRBV10-1,TRBJ2-7,16,CASSTSPTGKIYEQYF,TGCGCCAGCAGCACTTCCCCGACAGGGAAGATATACGAGCAGTACTTC
-,TRBD2,TRBV11-2,TRBJ2-3,17,CASSPIWFAGGGDTQYF,TGTGCCAGCAGCCCCATTTGGTTCGCGGGAGGGGGAGATACGCAGTATTTT
-,-,TRBV7-2,TRBJ2-7,13,CASSSEPYTEQYF,TGTGCCAGCAGCTCGGAGCCGTACACCGAGCAGTACTTC
-,TRBD2,TRBV5-4,TRBJ2-2,17,CASSPARSSGRVGELFF,TGTGCCAGCAGCCCCGCGAGATCTAGCGGGAGAGTCGGGGAGCTGTTTTTT
-,-,TRBV4-3,TRBJ1-2,14,CASSQDRGLYGYTF,TGCGCCAGCAGCCAAGATAGAGGGTTGTATGGCTACACCTTC
-,TRBD2,TRBV30,TRBJ2-6,15,CAWSRGGSGANVLTF,TGTGCCTGGAGTCGGGGGGGCAGCGGGGCCAACGTCCTGACTTTC